These 14 T cell receptor beta chains originate from one sample sequenced in a study of T cells after yellow fever vaccination (dated by TCRdb to 2018 to 2020). Libraries were constructed by 5' RACE. Sequencing instrument: Illumina HiSeq 2500. The public reads were reprocessed in TCRdb via fastp at Q25 and MiXCR, keeping in-frame beta chains. All rows with the same CDR3 protein become a single entry with the most common DNA and genes. In all, the sample holds approximately 85,000 distinct CDR3 sequences, and about an eighth of those were seen once. The top ten clones comprise about 26% of the sample. Explained via the paper, the treatment or condition label denotes: live attenuated yellow fever vaccine strain. The sequencing used CD8+ T cells not binding an NS4B(214-222) dextramer, sorted from PBMCs, collected about 21 days after the first yellow fever vaccination. The cell subset or site label for this specimen denotes: NS4B epitope dextramer-negative CD8 T cells. Source of these receptors: a man between 18 and 35 years old who received the YFV17D yellow fever vaccine.

V gene TRBV9 combines with J gene TRBJ1-4; 12 bases agree with TRBD1. There are 15 residues in the CDR3. Losses at the gene ends were 1 base for V and 8 bases for J; bases not matched to a gene: 3. Germline-derived CDR1 and CDR2 are SGDLS and YYNGEE. As DNA, the CDR3 is TGTGCCAGCAGCGTATTCGGGACAGGGGGCGAAAAACTGTTTTTT. Protein product: CASSVFGTGGEKLFF.

A few counts support this clonotype. The chain recombines TRBV6-2 or TRBV6-3 with TRBJ2-7; unclear D gene. The CDR3 contains 13 residues. Trimming shortened V by 0 bases and J by 3 bases, and 6 bases separated the two germline ends. From germline, CDR1 is MNHEY and CDR2 SVGEGT. The CDR3 is CASSYSSIYEQYV. DNA of the CDR3: TGTGCCAGCAGTTACTCGAGCATCTACGAGCAGTACGTC.

V gene TRBV5-6 combines with J gene TRBJ2-1; maybe TRBD2 (6 bases). Trimming removed 9 bases from V and 5 bases from J, with 9 bases in between. CDR3 length equals 11 residues. Germline V gene lookup returns CDR1 SGHDT and CDR2 YYEEEE. CDR3 coding DNA: TGTGCCACCGGGGGAGACAATGAGCAGTTCTTC. Encoded protein: CATGGDNEQFF.

This clonotype was picked up a small number of times. In DNA, the CDR3 is TGTGCCAGCAGCAAGGACAGGGGGCGCGGGAATGAGCAGTTCTTC. Its protein is CASSKDRGRGNEQFF. The rearrangement links TRBV6-2 or TRBV6-3 to TRBJ2-1; the match to TRBD1 covers 11 bases. V shed 6 bases, J shed 7 bases, and the junction held 8 bases outside the gene matches. Germline V gene lookup returns CDR1 MNHEY and CDR2 SVGEGT. The CDR3 extends over 15 amino acids.

This chain connects TRBV20-1 to TRBJ1-2; the match to TRBD1 covers 10 bases. Trimming removed 5 bases from V and 8 bases from J; junction bases left unmatched: 14. CDR3 length equals 15 residues. The germline CDR1 and CDR2 sequences are DFQATT and SNEGSKA (reference sequence). CDR3: CSALDRDRGVYGYTF. The DNA for the CDR3 is TGCAGTGCTTTAGACCGGGACAGGGGAGTTTACGGCTACACCTTC.

There are a few counts of this clonotype. The rearrangement uses TRBV9 and TRBJ2-1, with 7 bases that match TRBD1. V shed 0 bases and J 6 bases; nucleotides not matched to a gene: 9. From germline, CDR1 is SGDLS and CDR2 YYNGEE. The CDR3 is 16 residues long. The CDR3 loop is CASSVGAGGVGNEQFF. The CDR3 nucleotides are TGTGCCAGCAGCGTAGGAGCAGGGGGAGTGGGCAATGAGCAGTTCTTC. The whole variable domain, filled in from reference TRBV9 and TRBJ2-1, reads DSGVTQTPKHLITATGQRVTLRCSPRSGDLSVYWYQQSLDQGLQFLIQYYNGEERAKGNILERFSAQQFPDLHSELNLSSLELGDSALYFCASSVGAGGVGNEQFFGPGTRLTVL.

Only a few counts were recorded for this clonotype. The gene calls are TRBV6-5 and TRBJ2-3, with no clear D. Germline V gives CDR1 MNHEY, CDR2 SVGAGI. There are 13 residues in the CDR3. V dropped 2 bases and J dropped 12 bases, with 15 bases sitting between them. The CDR3 DNA reads TGTGCCAGCAGTTACGGGTGGGCTAAGCAACAGTATTTT. Encoded protein: CASSYGWAKQQYF.

This clonotype was observed a few times. This rearrangement joins TRBV10-3 to TRBJ2-7, with TRBD1 as a possible D gene (6 bases). CDR3 length equals 14 residues. The ends were cut back, 7 bases at V and 2 bases at J, with 15 bases in the middle. Germline V lookup: CDR1 ENHRY, CDR2 SYGVKD. Written as DNA, the CDR3 is TGTGCCATCACCCCCGCAGGGGACCCCTACGAGCAGTACTTC. Encoded protein: CAITPAGDPYEQYF.

The chain combines TRBV4-1 with TRBJ2-3, with D perhaps matching TRBD2 (6 bases). Germline CDR1 is MGHRA and CDR2 is YSYEKL. This CDR3 spans 16 amino acids. V was pared by 5 bases and J by 0 bases, with 15 bases between. CDR3: CASSSLLAESTDTQYF. In DNA form, the CDR3 reads TGCGCCAGCAGCTCCCTGTTAGCGGAGAGCACAGATACGCAGTATTTT.

The chain is built from TRBV4-1 and TRBJ2-7; tentatively, D is TRBD1 or TRBD2 (6 bases each). The CDR3 covers 15 residues. V was clipped by 6 bases and J by 3 bases, with 18 bases between them. The germline gives CDR1 MGHRA, CDR2 YSYEKL. CDR3 DNA: TGCGCCAGCAGGTATTTCGAGGGGGGTGGCTACGAGCAGTACTTC. Its protein product is CASRYFEGGGYEQYF.

This clonotype was counted a few times. The chain carries TRBV12-3 or TRBV12-4 and TRBJ1-1; D is possibly TRBD1 (6 bases). Trimming stripped 7 bases from V and 4 bases from J, with 16 bases between. CDR3 size: 14 residues. The CDR3, as DNA: TGTGCCAGCACCTTTGGGGGGCTGGGCACTGAAGCTTTCTTT. This translates into CASTFGGLGTEAFF.

The V gene is TRBV6-4, the J gene TRBJ2-1; D ambiguous. Germline CDR1 is MRHNA and CDR2 is SNTAGT. Trimming stripped 2 bases from V and 5 bases from J, with 4 bases between. This CDR3 is 12 amino acids long. The CDR3 DNA reads as TGTGCCAGCAGTGACGGTCACAATGAGCAGTTCTTC. Residues: CASSDGHNEQFF.

The rearrangement uses TRBV27 and TRBJ1-5; 8 bases are a match to TRBD1. CDR3 size: 15 residues. The J segment lost 0 bases and the V segment lost 5 bases, leaving 3 bases of the junction unmatched. Germline V gives CDR1 MNHEY, CDR2 SMNVEV (reference sequence). CDR3 in amino acids: CASSRTGNSNQPQHF. CDR3 DNA sequence: TGTGCCAGCAGTCGGACAGGGAATAGCAATCAGCCCCAGCATTTT.

The chain is built from TRBV20-1 and TRBJ2-7, with D uncertain. There are 13 residues in the CDR3. Per the germline V gene, CDR1 is DFQATT and CDR2 is SNEGSKA (reference sequence). Trimming left V 6 bases short and J 1 base short, with 13 bases between. In DNA form, the CDR3 reads TGCAGTGCCACAAAATTGGCTTCCTACGAGCAGTACGTC. Protein sequence: CSATKLASYEQYV.